This TCR beta chain was sequenced for a study of T-cell memory formation after mild COVID-19. The CDR3 spans 17 residues. The V gene end was trimmed by 10 bases and the J gene end by 0 bases; junction bases not matched to a gene: 15. Germline CDR1 is MNHNY and CDR2 is SVGAGI (reference sequence). TCRdb analysed the 5' RACE reads with MiXCR anew, one entry per CDR3 protein. The repertoire has fewer than 350,000 distinct CDR3 sequences, around 15% of them found once; the top ten carry approximately 20%. The sample consisted of PBMCs or a T cell subset sorted from them (not recorded which). V usage is TRBV6-6 and J usage is TRBJ1-3, with 7 bases aligning to TRBD1. The receptor was isolated from a man in his late teens or twenties who had mild COVID-19 (a few samples of this study predate the infection). Cell type and time point are not known. CDR3 nucleotide sequence: TGTGCCATCCGAGATCAACAGGGACAGAGCTCTGGAAACACCATATATTTT. It codes for CAIRDQQGQSSGNTIYF.